The next 17 T cell receptor beta chains were all read from a single sample in a study of blood T cell repertoires in COVID-19. Using immunoSEQ multiplex PCR, the repertoire was profiled, and TCRdb retains in-frame clones only, with some absent. The sample has 150,000 to 200,000 clones, more than 75% seen once. The sample taken for sequencing was peripheral blood. The receptors here all came from a man aged 18 to 30 with acute or convalescent COVID-19.

This chain uses TRBV19 with TRBJ2-7; D unclear. V was shortened by 3 bases and J by 2 bases, with 8 bases between the two germline ends. The CDR3 length is 13 residues. Germline CDR1 is LNHDA and CDR2 is SQIVND (reference sequence). The CDR3 DNA is TGTGCCAGTAGTATGCGGAGTCCCTACGAGCAGTACTTC. It translates to CASSMRSPYEQYF.

The rearrangement links TRBV24-1 to TRBJ2-7, with 8 positions matching TRBD1. Germline V gene data show CDR1 as KGHDR and CDR2 as SFDVKD. Germline trimming cut 4 bases from V and 7 bases from J; bases unmatched to any gene: 8. The CDR3 is 14 residues long. CDR3 sequence (DNA): TGTGCCACCAGTGAGCGGCAGGGGGCGAATGAGCAGTACTTC. Protein product: CATSERQGANEQYF.

The rearrangement joins TRBV27 to TRBJ2-3; D is perhaps TRBD2 (6 bases). The CDR3 contains 15 residues. V was cut by 3 bases and J by 4 bases, with 14 bases left in between. Per the germline V gene, CDR1 is MNHEY and CDR2 is SMNVEV (reference sequence). CDR3 sequence: CASSLATSFADTQYF. The CDR3 DNA follows: TGTGCCAGCAGTTTGGCGACTAGTTTCGCAGATACGCAGTATTTT.

V is TRBV5-1 and J is TRBJ1-2; D call uncertain. Trimming stripped 0 bases from V and 8 bases from J, with 8 bases between. The CDR3 extends over 12 amino acids. Germline V gives CDR1 SGHRS, CDR2 YFSETQ. DNA for the CDR3: TGCGCCAGCAGCTTGGACTCCGTAGGCTACACCTTC. It specifies CASSLDSVGYTF.

V is TRBV29-1 and J is TRBJ1-5; TRBD1 agrees at 11 bases. The CDR3 spans 12 residues. V shed 7 bases and J 5 bases; nucleotides not matched to a gene: 1. Germline CDR1 reads SQVTM; CDR2 reads ANQGSEA. As DNA, the CDR3 is TGCAGCGCGGGACAGGGGGATCAGCCCCAGCATTTT. The encoded protein is CSAGQGDQPQHF. Together with reference TRBV29-1 and TRBJ1-5, the CDR3 gives the full variable domain: SAVISQKPSRDICQRGTSLTIQCQVDSQVTMMFWYRQQPGQSLTLIATANQGSEATYESGFVIDKFPISRPNLTFSTLTVSNMSPEDSSIYLCSAGQGDQPQHFGDGTRLSIL.

The chain joins TRBV29-1 to TRBJ2-5, with D possibly matching TRBD2 (6 bases). Trimming shortened V by 4 bases and J by 1 base, and 19 bases separated the two germline ends. CDR3 size: 16 residues. Looked up from germline, CDR1 is SQVTM and CDR2 is ANQGSEA. The CDR3 DNA follows: TGCAGCGTTGGAGCAGGGCCCGGGGGTACCCAAGAGACCCAGTACTTC. Protein product: CSVGAGPGGTQETQYF.

This chain uses TRBV19 with TRBJ2-3; D is undetermined. Germline CDR1 LNHDA, CDR2 SQIVND (reference sequence). This CDR3 is 12 amino acids long. V lost 4 bases and J lost 6, with 8 bases in between. CDR3 amino acids: CASSTQWDTQYF. CDR3 bases: TGTGCCAGTAGTACGCAGTGGGATACGCAGTATTTT. Drawing the rest from reference TRBV19 and TRBJ2-3, the complete variable domain is DGGITQSPKYLFRKEGQNVTLSCEQNLNHDAMYWYRQDPGQGLRLIYYSQIVNDFQKGDIAEGYSVSREKKESFPLTVTSAQKNPTAFYLCASSTQWDTQYFGPGTRLTVL.

The chain links TRBV24-1 to TRBJ2-1; 11 bases are a match to TRBD2. Germline V gene sequence: CDR1 KGHDR, CDR2 SFDVKD. CDR3 length: 16 residues. V lost 3 bases and J lost 7; bases outside the gene matches: 7. The CDR3, as DNA: TGTGCCACCAGTGATCTCATTAGCGGGAGGGGGAATGAGCAGTTCTTC. Its translation is CATSDLISGRGNEQFF.

The chain employs TRBV6-6 and TRBJ1-2; the D gene is possibly TRBD1 (6 bases). The CDR3 has 17 amino acids. V was clipped by 5 bases and J by 1 base, with 20 bases between them. Germline V gene lookup returns CDR1 MNHNY and CDR2 SVGAGI (reference sequence). CDR3 DNA: TGTGCCAGCAGTCTCGACAGGAGCCCCCTCGTTAACTATGGCTACACCTTC. Translated, it gives CASSLDRSPLVNYGYTF.

The gene calls are TRBV5-1 and TRBJ2-3; 11 bases line up with TRBD1. Trimming at V came to 3 bases and at J to 4 bases, leaving 4 bases not matched to a gene. This CDR3 is 15 amino acids long. Germline V gives CDR1 SGHRS, CDR2 YFSETQ. This CDR3 is CASSYPGQGADTQYF. CDR3 DNA: TGCGCCAGCAGCTACCCGGGACAGGGGGCAGATACGCAGTATTTT. The entire variable domain, with the rest obtained from reference TRBV5-1 and TRBJ2-3, is as follows: KAGVTQTPRYLIKTRGQQVTLSCSPISGHRSVSWYQQTPGQGLQFLFEYFSETQRNKGNFPGRFSGRQFSNSRSEMNVSTLELGDSALYLCASSYPGQGADTQYFGPGTRLTVL.

This sequence joins TRBV6-5 and TRBJ1-2; TRBD1 aligns across 7 bases. Germline CDR1 and CDR2: MNHEY and SVGAGI. The CDR3 runs 14 residues. Trimming removed 5 bases from V and 4 bases from J; junction bases left unmatched: 7. The CDR3 loop reads CASSLGGPPYGYTF. DNA of the CDR3: TGTGCCAGCAGTCTAGGGGGCCCCCCCTATGGCTACACCTTC.

This clone was counted only a few times. The gene calls are TRBV5-1 and TRBJ1-2; D remains unclear. Germline values: CDR1 SGHRS, CDR2 YFSETQ. The CDR3 runs to 15 residues. V lost 0 bases and J lost 1, with 10 bases in between. The CDR3 bases are TGCGCCAGCAGCTTGGTTCCGCACAGTAACTATGGCTACACCTTC. Its translation: CASSLVPHSNYGYTF.

At least ten counts were recorded for this clone. The V call is TRBV10-2, the J call TRBJ1-2, with D unresolved. Germline values: CDR1 WSHSY, CDR2 SAAADI. The V end lost 4 bases, the J end lost 0 bases, and 9 bases lay between the germline ends. The CDR3 is made up of 14 amino acids. The CDR3 sequence is CASSGTLTNYGYTF. The DNA of the CDR3 is TGCGCCAGCAGTGGGACTCTAACTAACTATGGCTACACCTTC.

The CDR3 loop reads CASSQGTWGAGGRVGTDTQYF. The CDR3 DNA sequence: TGTGCCAGCAGCCAAGGGACTTGGGGAGCGGGGGGCCGCGTCGGCACAGATACGCAGTATTTT. This rearrangement joins TRBV3-1 (or the pseudogene TRBV3-2) to TRBJ2-3; 9 bases match TRBD2. Germline CDR1 LGHDT, CDR2 YNNKEL (reference sequence). Germline trimming cut 1 base from V and 1 base from J; bases unmatched to any gene: 18. This CDR3 has 21 amino acids.

This chain joins TRBV6-2 or TRBV6-3 and TRBJ1-4; 8 bases match TRBD1. The CDR3 consists of 14 residues. CDR1 is MNHEY, CDR2 SVGEGT, per germline. Trimming took 6 bases from V and 6 from J; bases not matched to a gene: 6. The CDR3 DNA sequence: TGTGCCAGCAGCTGGACAGGGAAGGATGAAAAACTGTTTTTT. Amino acids: CASSWTGKDEKLFF.

This clone was seen only a few times. The chain combines TRBV30 with TRBJ1-2, with TRBD1 identical over 9 bases. The V and J ends lost 2 bases and 4 bases, in that order; junction bases with no gene match: 11. In germline, CDR1 is GTSNPN, CDR2 SVGIG (reference sequence). This CDR3 spans 16 amino acids. This CDR3 is CAWSRPRDRAFYGYTF. CDR3 coding DNA: TGTGCCTGGAGTCGACCCCGGGACAGGGCTTTCTATGGCTACACCTTC.

CDR3 sequence: CASSQRQGAGQPQHF. DNA for the CDR3: TGTGCCAGTAGTCAGAGACAGGGGGCCGGTCAGCCCCAGCATTTT. The V call is TRBV19, the J call TRBJ1-5; 10 bases are shared with TRBD1. The CDR3 has 15 amino acids. With V trimmed by 5 bases and J by 6 bases, 7 bases remained unmatched. The germline gives CDR1 LNHDA, CDR2 SQIVND (reference sequence).